The 16 T cell receptor beta chains in this list originate from one sample, sequenced in a study of cytotoxic CD8 clonotypes in ibrutinib-treated CLL. Repertoires were generated with immunoSEQ multiplex PCR, while TCRdb's copy carries only in-frame clones and drops some. Counted here are a few hundred thousand clones, around four fifths occurring once; the ten biggest clones make up roughly 7%. This specimen consisted of PBMCs, obtained before ibrutinib treatment. The receptors stem from a human donor with chronic lymphocytic leukemia.

This clone showed up just a few times. This chain joins TRBV27 and TRBJ2-1; TRBD1 might be the D (6 bases). V lost 8 bases, J lost 6 bases, and 20 bases lay in between. The V gene's germline CDR1 is MNHEY and CDR2 SMNVEV (reference sequence). CDR3 size: 15 residues. CDR3 nucleotides: TGTGCCAGCGGGCCGCCGGGACAACGGAGCAATGAGCAGTTCTTC. The encoded protein is CASGPPGQRSNEQFF.

The rearrangement joins TRBV9 to TRBJ2-1; D is undetermined. Germline V gene data show CDR1 as SGDLS and CDR2 as YYNGEE. This CDR3 comprises 13 residues. Trimming stripped 7 bases from V and 5 bases from J, with 13 bases between. CDR3 sequence: CASGQFPDNEQFF. The CDR3 nucleotides are TGTGCCAGCGGCCAATTCCCCGACAATGAGCAGTTCTTC.

This clone is a singleton in its sample. CDR3 sequence reads: CASSLDGGETQYF. CDR3 DNA sequence: TGTGCCAGCAGCTTGGACGGAGGAGAGACCCAGTACTTC. The genes are TRBV5-6 and TRBJ2-5; a possible D gene is TRBD2 (5 bases). The germline V gene has CDR1 SGHDT and CDR2 YYEEEE. This CDR3 comprises 13 residues. The germline V and J ends were trimmed by 0 bases and 4 bases, with 7 bases remaining between them.

The chain employs TRBV7-9 and TRBJ2-2, with D unclear. Germline CDR1 and CDR2: SEHNR and FQNEAQ (reference sequence). V lost 4 bases, J lost 6 bases, and 9 bases lay in between. The CDR3 length is 13 residues. CDR3 sequence: CASSSPGPGELFF. The CDR3 DNA reads TGTGCCAGCAGCTCCCCGGGCCCCGGGGAGCTGTTTTTT.

The chain recombines TRBV7-9 with TRBJ1-6, with D perhaps TRBD1 (5 bases). Germline CDR1 and CDR2: SEHNR and FQNEAQ (reference sequence). The CDR3 covers 14 residues. V gave up 1 base and J gave up 10 bases, with 11 bases separating them. The CDR3 bases are TGTGCCAGCAGCTTAGTTGGGAGGGACTCACCCCTCCACTTT. This codes for CASSLVGRDSPLHF.

V usage is TRBV11-1 and J usage is TRBJ2-2, with no clear D. Germline lookup yields CDR1 SGHAT and CDR2 FQDESV (reference sequence). V lost 3 bases, J lost 1 base, and 6 bases lay in between. This CDR3 comprises 14 residues. The CDR3 region has the DNA TGTGCCAGCAGCTTCCGGATGAACACCGGGGAGCTGTTTTTT. The encoded protein is CASSFRMNTGELFF.

Written as DNA, the CDR3 is TGTGCCAGCAGCCCCGGGACAGGAGAGGGCTACACCTTC. Its protein is CASSPGTGEGYTF. V usage is TRBV27 and J usage is TRBJ1-2, with TRBD1 matching over 8 bases. V lost 6 bases, J lost 8 bases, and 8 bases stayed unmatched. This CDR3 region has 13 residues. The germline gives CDR1 MNHEY, CDR2 SMNVEV (reference sequence).

The rearrangement uses TRBV18 and TRBJ2-5; D ambiguous. Germline V gene sequence: CDR1 KGHSH, CDR2 LQKENI. The CDR3 covers 14 residues. V shed 3 bases and J shed 5 bases, with 13 bases lying between them. CDR3 sequence reads: CASSPGRNGETQYF. CDR3 nucleotide sequence: TGTGCCAGCTCACCTGGCCGGAATGGGGAGACCCAGTACTTC.

The rearrangement joins TRBV11-2 to TRBJ2-5; 14 nucleotides agree with TRBD2. CDR1 is SGHAT and CDR2 is FQNNGV in the germline V gene. J lost 5 bases, V lost 3 bases, and 5 bases had no gene match. The CDR3 extends over 16 amino acids. The CDR3 DNA reads TGTGCCAGCAGCTTGACTAGCGGGAGGGATGAGGAGACCCAGTACTTC. Amino acids: CASSLTSGRDEETQYF.

V and J are TRBV27 and TRBJ1-2, with D possibly being TRBD1 (6 bases). CDR3 length: 13 residues. CDR1 and CDR2 from the germline V gene are MNHEY and SMNVEV (reference sequence). Trimming shortened V by 3 bases and J by 6 bases, and 11 bases separated the two germline ends. The CDR3 nucleotides read TGTGCCAGCAGTTTCACAGGGAGGGATGGCTACACCTTC. This codes for CASSFTGRDGYTF.

V usage is TRBV20-1 and J usage is TRBJ2-3; D unclear. The V gene's germline CDR1 is DFQATT and CDR2 SNEGSKA (reference sequence). The CDR3 covers 11 residues. Trimming removed 3 bases at V and 6 bases at J, with 7 bases between. The CDR3 loop is CSARTRDTQYF. For the CDR3, the DNA is TGCAGTGCTAGGACACGGGATACGCAGTATTTT.

This clone was seen a few times. The rearrangement joins TRBV27 to TRBJ2-1; possibly TRBD1 or TRBD2 for D (5 bases each). V lost 5 bases, J lost 10 bases, and 18 bases lay in between. CDR3 size: 14 residues. The germline gives CDR1 MNHEY, CDR2 SMNVEV (reference sequence). The CDR3 loop is CASSLLGGWREQFF. The CDR3 DNA sequence: TGTGCCAGCAGTCTCCTTGGGGGATGGCGGGAGCAGTTCTTC.

The chain has TRBV4-2 and TRBJ2-1; 11 bases agree with TRBD1. The CDR3 is 16 residues long. The V gene's germline CDR1 is LGHNA and CDR2 YNFKEQ. V was pared by 5 bases and J by 0 bases, with 3 bases of the junction left unmatched. This CDR3 reads CASSSGQGGSYNEQFF. The CDR3 nucleotides are TGTGCCAGCAGCTCGGGACAGGGGGGCTCCTACAATGAGCAGTTCTTC.

The gene calls are TRBV10-3 and TRBJ2-1; 7 bases line up with TRBD2. Germline CDR1 and CDR2: ENHRY and SYGVKD. The junction had 2 bases not matched to a gene; V was cut back by 3 bases and J by 0 bases. The CDR3 loop spans 15 amino acids. The CDR3 DNA sequence: TGTGCCATCAGTGAAAGGACTAGCTCCTACAATGAGCAGTTCTTC. It codes for CAISERTSSYNEQFF.

The chain recombines TRBV28 with TRBJ2-5; 7 positions agree with TRBD1. Germline assignment: CDR1 MDHEN and CDR2 SYDVKM. V lost 5 bases and J lost 5; bases outside the gene matches: 8. The CDR3 totals 14 residues. CDR3 nucleotide sequence: TGTGCCAGCAGTCCGGGACAGAGTATCGAGACCCAGTACTTC. It specifies CASSPGQSIETQYF.

The chain recombines TRBV5-1 with TRBJ2-7; a possible D gene is TRBD2 (6 bases). The V gene lost 4 bases and the J gene lost 4 bases, with 12 bases spanning the gap. The germline V gene has CDR1 SGHRS and CDR2 YFSETQ. The CDR3 runs 13 residues. CDR3 DNA: TGCGCCAGCAGCCCGGGGGACCGATACGAGCAGTACTTC. Encoded protein: CASSPGDRYEQYF.